This T cell receptor (beta chain) was documented in a study of blood T cell repertoires in COVID-19. Produced via immunoSEQ multiplex PCR; TCRdb's table is partial and in-frame only. Counted here are 410,000 or so clones, around nine tenths occurring once; the ten biggest clones make up around 1.5%. Trimming removed 6 bases from V and 7 bases from J; junction bases left unmatched: 14. Germline assignment: CDR1 MNHEY and CDR2 SMNVEV (reference sequence). The CDR3 length is 16 residues. Seattle-derived patients entered the study during active infection and were followed longitudinally. The V gene is TRBV27, the J gene TRBJ1-4; 7 bases fit TRBD1. The TCR was taken from a woman in her forties with COVID-19, enrolled during active disease. The sequencing sample was made of peripheral blood. CDR3 sequence: CASSRWGGSGGEKLFF. The CDR3 bases are TGTGCCAGCAGCCGTTGGGGCGGCTCAGGGGGTGAAAAACTGTTTTTT.